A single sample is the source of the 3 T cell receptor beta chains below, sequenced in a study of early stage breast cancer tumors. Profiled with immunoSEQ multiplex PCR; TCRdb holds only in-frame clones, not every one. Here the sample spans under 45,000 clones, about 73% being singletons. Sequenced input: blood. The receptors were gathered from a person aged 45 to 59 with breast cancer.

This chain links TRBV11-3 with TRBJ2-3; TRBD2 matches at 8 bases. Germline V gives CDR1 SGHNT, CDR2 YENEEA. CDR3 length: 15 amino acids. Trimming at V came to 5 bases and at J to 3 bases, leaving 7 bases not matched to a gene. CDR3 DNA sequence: TGTGCCAGCAGCGCCGGGGGGGGGCTTACAGATACGCAGTATTTT. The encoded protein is CASSAGGGLTDTQYF.

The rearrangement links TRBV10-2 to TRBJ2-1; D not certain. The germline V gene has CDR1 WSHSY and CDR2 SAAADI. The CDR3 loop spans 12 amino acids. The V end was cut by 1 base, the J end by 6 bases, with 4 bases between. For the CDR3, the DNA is TGCGCCAGCAGTGAGTATAGCAATGAGCAGTTCTTC. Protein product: CASSEYSNEQFF.

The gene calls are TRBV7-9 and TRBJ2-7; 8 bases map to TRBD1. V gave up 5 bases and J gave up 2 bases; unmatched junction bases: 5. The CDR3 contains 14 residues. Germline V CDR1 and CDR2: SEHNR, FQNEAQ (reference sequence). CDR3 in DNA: TGTGCCAGCAGCGACAGGACAGGGACCTACGAGCAGTACTTC. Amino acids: CASSDRTGTYEQYF. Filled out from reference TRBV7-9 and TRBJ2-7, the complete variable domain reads DTGVSQNPRHKITKRGQNVTFRCDPISEHNRLYWYRQTLGQGPEFLTYFQNEAQLEKSRLLSDRFSAERPKGSFSTLEIQRTEQGDSAMYLCASSDRTGTYEQYFGPGTRLTVT.